This T cell receptor beta chain emerged from a study of blood T cell repertoires in COVID-19. Donors were grouped by their self-reported clinical history. Cohort 3 recovered donors had two negative PCRs, clearance, or symptom resolution. Original data processing: Amplification of reference gene primers was used by the study to estimate nucleated cell counts. Data came from immunoSEQ multiplex PCR; TCRdb stores just in-frame clones and leaves some out. The D gene and trimming were derived from the DNA, and the V and J assignments and clone size from that table. This repertoire shows roughly 240,000 clones, about 83% found once; its top ten account for roughly 1.9%. CDR3 length equals 13 residues. Germline CDR1 MNHEY, CDR2 SVGAGI. V dropped 6 bases and J dropped 10 bases, with 15 bases sitting between them.

The sequenced material came from PBMCs or T cells enriched from blood (not recorded which). J is TRBJ1-4 and V is TRBV6-5; maybe TRBD1 (5 bases). The sequence was obtained from a woman aged 45-65 years who had recovered from COVID-19. CDR3 sequence (DNA): TGTGCCAGCAGAAACTCAGGGTTTCGAAAACTGTTTTTT. It translates to CASRNSGFRKLFF.